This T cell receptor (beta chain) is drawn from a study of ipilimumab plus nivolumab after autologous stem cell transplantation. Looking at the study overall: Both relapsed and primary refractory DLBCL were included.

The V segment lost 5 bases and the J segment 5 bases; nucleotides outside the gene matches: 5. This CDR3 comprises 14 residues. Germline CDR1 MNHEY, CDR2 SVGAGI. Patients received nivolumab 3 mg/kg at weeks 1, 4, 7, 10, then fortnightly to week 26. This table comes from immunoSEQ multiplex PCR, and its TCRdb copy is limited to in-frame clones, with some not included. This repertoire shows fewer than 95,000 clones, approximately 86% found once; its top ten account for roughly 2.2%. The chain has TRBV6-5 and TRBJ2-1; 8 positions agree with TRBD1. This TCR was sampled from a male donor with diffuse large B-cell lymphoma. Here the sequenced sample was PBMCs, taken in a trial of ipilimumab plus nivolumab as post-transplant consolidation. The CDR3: CASSIDRGNNEQFF. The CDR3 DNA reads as TGTGCCAGCAGTATAGACAGGGGCAACAATGAGCAGTTCTTC.